Below are 21 T cell receptor beta chains sequenced from a single sample in a study of blood T cells in healthy people across ages (dated by TCRdb to the mid-2010s). The receptor library was made with 5' RACE. The instrument was an Illumina HiSeq 2500. A second roughly 6 to 12 cycle PCR used a sample-barcoded 5' primer and a J-beta primer mix. The raw public data were reprocessed by TCRdb itself: fastp quality trimming at Q25, MiXCR clonotype calling, in-frame beta chains only. Rows with a matching CDR3 protein are joined into one entry that keeps the most common DNA and genes. The sample contains fewer than 800,000 distinct CDR3 sequences, around 21% of them found a single time. Of the sample, more than 3% is held by the ten largest clones. Sequenced input: blood. These receptors were collected from a man aged 65-85 years in good health.

The rearrangement joins TRBV18 to TRBJ1-1; no reliable D call. This CDR3 has 14 residues. The V end was cut by 3 bases, the J end by 6 bases, with 14 bases between. Germline CDR1 KGHSH, CDR2 LQKENI. CDR3 amino acids: CASSPPATMAEAFF. CDR3 nucleotides: TGTGCCAGCTCACCTCCGGCTACAATGGCTGAAGCTTTCTTT.

The rearrangement joins TRBV25-1 to TRBJ1-5; D gene unclear. This CDR3 has 14 residues. Per the germline V gene, CDR1 is MGHDK and CDR2 is SYGVNS. With 7 bases removed from V and 0 bases from J, the gap between germline ends came to 10 bases. The CDR3 loop reads CASMCGYSNQPQHF. In DNA form, the CDR3 reads TGTGCCAGCATGTGCGGGTATAGCAATCAGCCCCAGCATTTT. The variable domain in full, with the rest retrieved from reference TRBV25-1 and TRBJ1-5, is EADIYQTPRYLVIGTGKKITLECSQTMGHDKMYWYQQDPGMELHLIHYSYGVNSTEKGDLSSESTVSRIRTEHFPLTLESARPSHTSQYLCASMCGYSNQPQHFGDGTRLSIL.

This clonotype was detected a few times. The chain combines TRBV20-1 with TRBJ2-1, with D perhaps TRBD1 (5 bases). CDR3 size: 13 residues. Deletions cut 3 bases from V and 7 bases from J, with 13 bases between. The germline gives CDR1 DFQATT, CDR2 SNEGSKA (reference sequence). The CDR3 loop reads CSASQGRWNEQFF. The CDR3 nucleotides read TGCAGTGCTAGTCAGGGCAGGTGGAATGAGCAGTTCTTC.

The chain recombines TRBV2 with TRBJ2-3; 9 bases map to TRBD2. J gave up 2 bases and V 10 bases, and 7 bases lay outside the gene matches. Germline CDR1 SNHLY, CDR2 FYNNEI. The CDR3 spans 14 residues. The CDR3 sequence is CANALAGLTDTQYF. For the CDR3, the DNA is TGTGCCAACGCCCTAGCGGGACTCACAGATACGCAGTATTTT.

This clonotype was seen once. V and J are TRBV4-1 and TRBJ2-1; 10 bases are shared with TRBD2. Trimming removed 1 base from V and 4 bases from J; junction bases left unmatched: 4. Looked up from germline, CDR1 is MGHRA and CDR2 is YSYEKL. CDR3 length equals 16 residues. The CDR3 DNA follows: TGCGCCAGCAGCCAAGTAACTAGCGGGGATTACAATGAGCAGTTCTTC. Protein: CASSQVTSGDYNEQFF.

The J gene is TRBJ2-7, the V gene TRBV4-2, with D possibly called TRBD1 or TRBD2 (7 bases each). This CDR3 is built from 14 residues. Between the trimmed V and J ends, which lost 1 base and 5 bases, there was a span of 12 bases. The germline CDR1 and CDR2 sequences are LGHNA and YNFKEQ. The CDR3 bases are TGTGCCAGCAGCCAAGGGGAGGGGGCGAACGAGCAGTACTTC. Translation gives CASSQGEGANEQYF.

This clonotype was seen a few times. V gene TRBV11-2 combines with J gene TRBJ2-7; the match to TRBD2 covers 15 bases. Germline assignment: CDR1 SGHAT and CDR2 FQNNGV. J was trimmed by 4 bases and V by 4 bases; bases with no gene match: 5. The CDR3 has 16 residues. The CDR3 region is CASSSGTSGRLYEQYF. CDR3 sequence (DNA): TGTGCCAGCAGCTCGGGGACTAGCGGGAGGCTATACGAGCAGTACTTC.

This chain connects TRBV5-1 to TRBJ2-7, with 7 bases matching TRBD1. J lost 3 bases, V lost 0 bases, and 3 bases had no gene match. Germline values: CDR1 SGHRS, CDR2 YFSETQ. This CDR3 has 14 residues. The DNA of the CDR3 is TGCGCCAGCAGCTTGGACGGGACAGTCTACGAGCAGTACTTC. Residues: CASSLDGTVYEQYF.

The chain combines TRBV7-9 with TRBJ2-3; 10 bases agree with TRBD2. The CDR3 has 16 amino acids. Trimming at V came to 5 bases and at J to 6 bases, leaving 11 bases not matched to a gene. The germline gives CDR1 SEHNR, CDR2 FQNEAQ (reference sequence). The CDR3 region has the DNA TGTGCCAGCAGCCCGGAGACTAGCGGGCTTTTGGATACGCAGTATTTT. Translation gives CASSPETSGLLDTQYF.

With respect to this clonotype: The junction and the germline gene differ at one end; a read error may be behind it. The CDR3 protein is CASMGSERNEQFF. The DNA of the CDR3 is TGCGCCAGCATGGGGTCAGAACGGAATGAGCAGTTCTTC. The rearrangement uses TRBV6-5 and TRBJ2-1, with D uncertain. Germline CDR1 reads MNHEY; CDR2 reads SVGAGI. The CDR3 covers 13 residues.

This chain connects TRBV3-1 to TRBJ1-6; TRBD1 might be the D (6 bases). CDR1 and CDR2 from the germline V gene are LGHDT and YNNKEL (reference sequence). CDR3 length equals 14 residues. V was trimmed by 1 base and J by 9 bases, leaving 10 bases between them. This CDR3 is CASSQGQGTSPLHF. The DNA of the CDR3 is TGTGCCAGCAGCCAAGGGCAGGGGACTTCACCCCTCCACTTT.

The gene calls are TRBV14 and TRBJ2-3; D remains ambiguous. The V end lost 1 base, the J end lost 7 bases, and 9 bases lay between the germline ends. The CDR3 covers 13 residues. The germline gives CDR1 SGHDN, CDR2 FVKESK. The DNA for the CDR3 is TGTGCCAGCAGCCAAGTGGGTTCAAATACGCAGTATTTT. It specifies CASSQVGSNTQYF.

This clonotype has ten or more counts. A junction end diverges from the germline sequence, so it may reflect a read error. This chain joins TRBV20-1 and TRBJ1-2; TRBD1 aligns across 8 bases. This CDR3 has 8 residues. Germline loops: CDR1 DFQATT, CDR2 SNEGSKA (reference sequence). The CDR3 sequence: CSARQGFF. Written as DNA, the CDR3 is TGCAGTGCGAGACAGGGGTTCTTC.

This clonotype came up a few times. V is TRBV9 and J is TRBJ1-4, with 8 bases aligning to TRBD1. The CDR3 has 16 amino acids. Germline V CDR1 and CDR2: SGDLS, YYNGEE. V was pared by 3 bases and J by 4 bases, with 8 bases of the junction left unmatched. The CDR3 sequence is CASSAQPGQVNEKLFF. CDR3 coding DNA: TGTGCCAGCAGCGCTCAACCGGGACAGGTTAATGAAAAACTGTTTTTT.

This clonotype was seen ten or more times. The chain carries TRBV6-5 and TRBJ1-4, with TRBD1 as a possible D gene (5 bases). The length of the CDR3 is 14 residues. Deletions cut 6 bases from V and 5 bases from J, with 13 bases between. The germline V gene has CDR1 MNHEY and CDR2 SVGAGI. The CDR3 DNA sequence: TGTGCCAGCAGCGGGACTTCCAGGAATGAAAAACTGTTTTTT. This sequence encodes CASSGTSRNEKLFF.

Turning to this clonotype: Its ends do not fully match the called genes, so a read error is possible. The CDR3 loop reads CASSLDGTTNNVQFF. The CDR3 nucleotides read TGCGCCAGCAGCTTGGATGGGACTACAAACAATGTGCAGTTCTTC. The gene calls are TRBV5-1 and TRBJ2-1; 7 nucleotides align to TRBD2. CDR1 is SGHRS, CDR2 YFSETQ, per germline. The CDR3 extends over 15 amino acids.

This clonotype was observed a handful of times. J is TRBJ2-1 and V is TRBV10-2, with D unresolved. Trimming took 3 bases from V and 5 from J, leaving 14 bases between them. Looked up from germline, CDR1 is WSHSY and CDR2 is SAAADI. The CDR3 sequence is 15 residues long. As DNA, the CDR3 is TGCGCCAGCAGTGATTTTGAAGGGCTCGACAATGAGCAGTTCTTC. This sequence encodes CASSDFEGLDNEQFF.

The chain couples TRBV2 to TRBJ1-2; 8 nucleotides match TRBD1. The V gene end was trimmed by 7 bases and the J gene end by 3 bases; junction bases not matched to a gene: 4. The CDR3 runs 13 residues. CDR1 is SNHLY, CDR2 FYNNEI, per germline. The CDR3 region is CASNPTGDYGYTF. The DNA of the CDR3 is TGTGCCAGCAACCCGACAGGGGACTATGGCTACACCTTC.

The J gene is TRBJ2-7, the V gene TRBV20-1; D not certain. The CDR3 runs 13 residues. V was clipped by 3 bases and J by 3 bases, with 12 bases between them. Germline CDR1 DFQATT, CDR2 SNEGSKA (reference sequence). This CDR3 is CSASKFLYYEQYF. DNA for the CDR3: TGCAGTGCTAGCAAGTTCCTATACTACGAGCAGTACTTC.

J is TRBJ2-5 and V is TRBV28, with 9 bases identical to TRBD1. The J call may not be correct, given that the DNA end is closer to TRBJ2-7. Germline V CDR1 and CDR2: MDHEN, SYDVKM. The CDR3 sequence is 14 residues long. Here the CDR3 reads CASLKRTGAYEQYF. The CDR3 DNA is TGTGCCAGCCTCAAACGGACAGGGGCCTACGAGCAGTACTTC.

This clonotype was observed at least ten times. The J gene is TRBJ2-2, the V gene TRBV2; D remains unclear. There are 13 residues in the CDR3. Looked up from germline, CDR1 is SNHLY and CDR2 is FYNNEI. Trimming stripped 5 bases from V and 2 bases from J, with 6 bases between. The CDR3 loop reads CASSQRNTGELFF. CDR3 bases: TGTGCCAGCAGTCAGAGAAACACCGGGGAGCTGTTTTTT.